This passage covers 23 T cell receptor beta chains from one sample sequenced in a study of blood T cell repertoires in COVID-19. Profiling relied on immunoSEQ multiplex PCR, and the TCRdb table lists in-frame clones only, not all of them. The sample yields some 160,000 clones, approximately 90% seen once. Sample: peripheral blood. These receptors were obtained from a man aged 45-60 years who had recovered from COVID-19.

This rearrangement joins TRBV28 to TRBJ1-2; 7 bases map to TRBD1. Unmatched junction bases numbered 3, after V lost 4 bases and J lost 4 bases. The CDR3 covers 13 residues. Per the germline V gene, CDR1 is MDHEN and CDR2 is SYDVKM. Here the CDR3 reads CASSSGTAYGYTF. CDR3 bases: TGTGCCAGCAGTTCCGGGACAGCCTATGGCTACACCTTC.

CDR3 amino acids: CASSLGRIASSNYGYTF. In DNA form, the CDR3 reads TGTGCCAGCAGCTTGGGGAGGATCGCATCTAGTAACTATGGCTACACCTTC. The chain employs TRBV5-8 and TRBJ1-2; D is undetermined. Trimming pared 0 bases from V and 1 base from J, leaving 16 bases between. The CDR3 is 17 residues long. CDR1 and CDR2 from the germline V gene are SGHTS and YDEGEE.

The CDR3 DNA reads TGTGCCAGCAGCAGGGGACTAGCGGGAGGTTCGCGCTCCTACAATGAGCAGTTCTTC. Translating it yields CASSRGLAGGSRSYNEQFF. V and J are TRBV7-2 and TRBJ2-1, with 15 nucleotides matching TRBD2. V dropped 5 bases and J dropped 0; count of bases not matched to a gene: 8. The CDR3 is 19 amino acids. Germline V CDR1 and CDR2: SGHTA, FQGNSA.

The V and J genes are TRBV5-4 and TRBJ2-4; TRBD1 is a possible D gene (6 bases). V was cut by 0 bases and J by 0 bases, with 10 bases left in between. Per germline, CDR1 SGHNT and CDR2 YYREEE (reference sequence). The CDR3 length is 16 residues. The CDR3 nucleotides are TGTGCCAGCAGCTTGGAAACAGGGATAGCCAAAAACATTCAGTACTTC. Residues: CASSLETGIAKNIQYF.

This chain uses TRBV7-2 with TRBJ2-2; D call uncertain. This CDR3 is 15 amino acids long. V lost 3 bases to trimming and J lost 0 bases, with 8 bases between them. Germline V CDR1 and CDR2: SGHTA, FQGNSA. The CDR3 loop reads CASSFDSTNTGELFF. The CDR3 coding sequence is TGTGCCAGCAGCTTCGATAGCACGAACACCGGGGAGCTGTTTTTT.

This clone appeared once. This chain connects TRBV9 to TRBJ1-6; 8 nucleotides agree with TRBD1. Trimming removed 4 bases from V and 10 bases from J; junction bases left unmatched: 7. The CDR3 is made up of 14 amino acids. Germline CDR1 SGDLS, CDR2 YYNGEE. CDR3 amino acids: CASSSTGERSPLHF. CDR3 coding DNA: TGTGCCAGCAGCTCGACAGGGGAACGGTCACCCCTCCACTTT.

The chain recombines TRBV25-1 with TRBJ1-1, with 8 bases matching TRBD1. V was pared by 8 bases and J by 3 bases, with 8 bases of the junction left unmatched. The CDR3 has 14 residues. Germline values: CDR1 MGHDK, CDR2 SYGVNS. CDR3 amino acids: CASASQGGHTEAFF. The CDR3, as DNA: TGTGCCAGCGCTTCACAGGGGGGACACACTGAAGCTTTCTTT.

The CDR3 bases are TGTGCCAGCAGCTTAGGGAGCTATAATTCACCCCTCCACTTT. Residues: CASSLGSYNSPLHF. The chain uses TRBV7-3 and TRBJ1-6, with D unresolved. V lost 2 bases to trimming and J lost 3 bases, with 5 bases between them. CDR1 is SGHTA and CDR2 is FQGTGA in the germline V gene. This CDR3 has 14 residues.

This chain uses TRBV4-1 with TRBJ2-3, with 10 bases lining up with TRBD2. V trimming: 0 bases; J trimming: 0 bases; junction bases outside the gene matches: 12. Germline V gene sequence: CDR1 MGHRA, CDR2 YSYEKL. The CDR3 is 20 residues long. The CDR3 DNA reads TGCGCCAGCAGCCAAGATCAGGCCCTAGCGGGAGAGTCTAGCACAGATACGCAGTATTTT. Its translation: CASSQDQALAGESSTDTQYF.

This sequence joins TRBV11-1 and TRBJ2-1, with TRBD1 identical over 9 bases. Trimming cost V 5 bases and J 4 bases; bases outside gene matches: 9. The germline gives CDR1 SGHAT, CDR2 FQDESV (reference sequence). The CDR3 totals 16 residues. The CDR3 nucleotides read TGTGCCAGCAGCCTCCGCGGGGACAGGGATTACAATGAGCAGTTCTTC. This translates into CASSLRGDRDYNEQFF.

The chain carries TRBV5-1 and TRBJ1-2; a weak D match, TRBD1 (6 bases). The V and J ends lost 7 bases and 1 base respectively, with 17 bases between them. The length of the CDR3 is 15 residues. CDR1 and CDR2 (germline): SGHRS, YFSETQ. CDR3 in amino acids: CASRSRTEFNYGYTF. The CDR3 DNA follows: TGCGCCAGCCGGAGCAGGACAGAATTTAACTATGGCTACACCTTC.

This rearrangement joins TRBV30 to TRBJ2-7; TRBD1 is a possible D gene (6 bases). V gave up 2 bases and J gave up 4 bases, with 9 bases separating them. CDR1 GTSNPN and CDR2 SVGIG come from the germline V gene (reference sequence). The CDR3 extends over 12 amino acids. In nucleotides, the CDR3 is TGTGCCTGGAGTACAGGGCCATACGAGCAGTACTTC. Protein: CAWSTGPYEQYF.

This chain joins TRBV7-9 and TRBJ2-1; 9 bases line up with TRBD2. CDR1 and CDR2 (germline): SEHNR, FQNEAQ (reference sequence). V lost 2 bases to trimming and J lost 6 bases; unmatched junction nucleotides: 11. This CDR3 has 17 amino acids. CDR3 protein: CASSLFFGTSLVNEQFF. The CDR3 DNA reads TGTGCCAGCAGCTTATTCTTCGGGACTAGCCTGGTCAATGAGCAGTTCTTC.

CDR3: CASSSRTGANTDTQYF. For the CDR3, the DNA is TGTGCCAGCAGCTCGCGGACAGGGGCAAACACAGATACGCAGTATTTT. The chain carries TRBV27 and TRBJ2-3; 9 nucleotides line up with TRBD1. CDR3 size: 16 residues. Germline V gene data show CDR1 as MNHEY and CDR2 as SMNVEV (reference sequence). V lost 6 bases, J lost 2 bases, and 9 bases stayed unmatched.

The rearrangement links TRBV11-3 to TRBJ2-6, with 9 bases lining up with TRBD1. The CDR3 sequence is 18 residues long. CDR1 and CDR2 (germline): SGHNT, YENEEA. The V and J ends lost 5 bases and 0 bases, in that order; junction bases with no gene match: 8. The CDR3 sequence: CASSRSGTGYSGANVLTF. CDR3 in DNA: TGTGCCAGCAGCCGATCCGGGACAGGGTACTCTGGGGCCAACGTCCTGACTTTC. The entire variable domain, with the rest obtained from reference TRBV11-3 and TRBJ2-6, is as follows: EAGVVQSPRYKIIEKKQPVAFWCNPISGHNTLYWYLQNLGQGPELLIRYENEEAVDDSQLPKDRFSAERLKGVDSTLKIQPAELGDSAVYLCASSRSGTGYSGANVLTFGAGSRLTVL.

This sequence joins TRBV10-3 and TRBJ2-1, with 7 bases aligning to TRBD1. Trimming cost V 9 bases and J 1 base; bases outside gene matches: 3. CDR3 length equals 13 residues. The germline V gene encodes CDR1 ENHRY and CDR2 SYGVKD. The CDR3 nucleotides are TGTGCCATAAACAGGGGTTCCTACAATGAGCAGTTCTTC. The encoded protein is CAINRGSYNEQFF.

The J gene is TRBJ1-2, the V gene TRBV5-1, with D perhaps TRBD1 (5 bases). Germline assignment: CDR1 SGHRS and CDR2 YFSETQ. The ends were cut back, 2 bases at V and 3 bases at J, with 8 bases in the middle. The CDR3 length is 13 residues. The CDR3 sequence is CASSFDSYYGYTF. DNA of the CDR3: TGCGCCAGCAGCTTCGACAGCTACTATGGCTACACCTTC.

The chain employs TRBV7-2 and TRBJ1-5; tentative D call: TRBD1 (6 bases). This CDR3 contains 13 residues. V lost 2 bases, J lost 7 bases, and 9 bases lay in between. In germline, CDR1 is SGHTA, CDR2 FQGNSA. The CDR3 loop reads CASSLSRGQPQHF. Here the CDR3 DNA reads TGTGCCAGCAGCTTAAGCAGGGGCCAGCCCCAGCATTTT. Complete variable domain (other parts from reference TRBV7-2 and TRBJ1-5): GAGVSQSPSNKVTEKGKDVELRCDPISGHTALYWYRQSLGQGLEFLIYFQGNSAPDKSGLPSDRFSAERTGGSVSTLTIQRTQQEDSAVYLCASSLSRGQPQHFGDGTRLSIL.

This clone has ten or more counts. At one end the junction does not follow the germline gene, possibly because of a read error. CDR3 amino acids: CASSSTGYPVF. For the CDR3, the DNA is TGTGCCAGCAGTTCGACAGGGTACCCGGTTTTT. The rearrangement uses TRBV28 and TRBJ1-4; 7 nucleotides line up with TRBD1. The CDR3 runs 11 residues. CDR1 is MDHEN, CDR2 SYDVKM, per germline.

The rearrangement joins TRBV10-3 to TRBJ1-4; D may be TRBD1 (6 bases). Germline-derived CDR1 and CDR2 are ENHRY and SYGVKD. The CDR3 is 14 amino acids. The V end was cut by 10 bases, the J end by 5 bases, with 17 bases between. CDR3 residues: CASSPGQINEKLFF. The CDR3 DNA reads TGTGCCAGTTCTCCGGGACAAATAAATGAAAAACTGTTTTTT.

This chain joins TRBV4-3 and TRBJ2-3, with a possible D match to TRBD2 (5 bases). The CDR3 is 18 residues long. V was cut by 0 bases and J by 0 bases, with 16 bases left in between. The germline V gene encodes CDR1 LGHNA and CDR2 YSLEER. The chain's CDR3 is CASSQDLRSGLSTDTQYF. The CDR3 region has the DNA TGCGCCAGCAGCCAAGATCTTCGGAGCGGCCTCAGCACAGATACGCAGTATTTT.

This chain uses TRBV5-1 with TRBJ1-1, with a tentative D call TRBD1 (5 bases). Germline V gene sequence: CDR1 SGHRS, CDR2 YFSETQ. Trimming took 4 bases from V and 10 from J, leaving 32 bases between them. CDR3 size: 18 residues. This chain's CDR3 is CASSDQIRPGGGGEGAFF. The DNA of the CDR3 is TGCGCCAGCAGCGATCAAATCCGACCGGGGGGAGGAGGGGAGGGAGCTTTCTTT.

CDR3 sequence: CASSSSGTSGEQFF. The DNA for the CDR3 is TGTGCCAGTAGTTCCTCCGGGACTAGCGGCGAGCAGTTCTTC. The chain employs TRBV19 and TRBJ2-1; 11 bases are a match to TRBD2. Looked up from germline, CDR1 is LNHDA and CDR2 is SQIVND (reference sequence). This CDR3 has 14 residues. Germline trimming cut 5 bases from V and 10 bases from J; bases unmatched to any gene: 7. The full variable domain, with the rest looked up from reference TRBV19 and TRBJ2-1, is DGGITQSPKYLFRKEGQNVTLSCEQNLNHDAMYWYRQDPGQGLRLIYYSQIVNDFQKGDIAEGYSVSREKKESFPLTVTSAQKNPTAFYLCASSSSGTSGEQFFGPGTRLTVL.